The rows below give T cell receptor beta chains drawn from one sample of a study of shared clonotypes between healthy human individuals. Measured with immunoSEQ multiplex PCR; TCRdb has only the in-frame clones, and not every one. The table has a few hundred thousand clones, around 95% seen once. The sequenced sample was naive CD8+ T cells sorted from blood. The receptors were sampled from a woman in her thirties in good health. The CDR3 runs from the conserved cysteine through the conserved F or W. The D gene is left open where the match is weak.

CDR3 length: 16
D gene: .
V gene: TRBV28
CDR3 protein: CASSLPGAKLNYGYTF

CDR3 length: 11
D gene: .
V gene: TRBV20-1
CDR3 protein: CSARVNTEAFF

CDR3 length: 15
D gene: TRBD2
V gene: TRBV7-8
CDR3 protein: CASSSGTSSRYEQYF

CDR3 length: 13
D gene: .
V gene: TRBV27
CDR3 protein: CASGIYSYNEQFF

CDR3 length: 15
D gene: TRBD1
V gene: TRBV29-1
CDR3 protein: CSVETLDRGSYEQYF

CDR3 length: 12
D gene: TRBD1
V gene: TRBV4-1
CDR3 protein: CASSDRGYEQYF

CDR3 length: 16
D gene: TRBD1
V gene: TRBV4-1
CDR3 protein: CASSQGGGQLDTEAFF

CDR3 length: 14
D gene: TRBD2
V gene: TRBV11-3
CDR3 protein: CASSLDGTSNEQFF

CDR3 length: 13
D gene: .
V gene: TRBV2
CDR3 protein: CAARVPGYNEQFF

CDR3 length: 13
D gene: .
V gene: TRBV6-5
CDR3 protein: CASSPRVNTEAFF

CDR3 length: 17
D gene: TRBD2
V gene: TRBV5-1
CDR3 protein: CASATPLGAGGTDTQYF

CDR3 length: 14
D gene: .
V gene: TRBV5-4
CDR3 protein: CASSLGGSNQPQHF

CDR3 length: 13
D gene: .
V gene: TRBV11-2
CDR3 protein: CASSLGGVTEAFF

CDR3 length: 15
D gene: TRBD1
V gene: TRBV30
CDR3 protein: CAWTTSQGARTEAFF

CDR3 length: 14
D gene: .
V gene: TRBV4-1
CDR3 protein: CASSQVRETYEQYF

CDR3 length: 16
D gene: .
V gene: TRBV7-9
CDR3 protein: CASSEVRRGKNTEAFF

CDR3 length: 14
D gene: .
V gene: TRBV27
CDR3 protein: CASSEQGANYGYTF

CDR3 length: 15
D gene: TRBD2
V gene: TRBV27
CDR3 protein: CASRELAGSLNEQYF

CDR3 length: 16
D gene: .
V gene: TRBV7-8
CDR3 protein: CASSLARRSSYNEQFF

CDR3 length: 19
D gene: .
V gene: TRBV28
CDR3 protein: CASSWTLRDTGISTDTQYF

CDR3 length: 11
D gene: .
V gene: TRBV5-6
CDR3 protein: CASMSQGEQYF

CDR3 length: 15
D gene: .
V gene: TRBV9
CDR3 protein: CASSVGDFPGNGYTF

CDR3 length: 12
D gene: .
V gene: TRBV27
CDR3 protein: CASSSGNTEAFF

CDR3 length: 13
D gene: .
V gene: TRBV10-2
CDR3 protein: CASSLAAYNEQFF

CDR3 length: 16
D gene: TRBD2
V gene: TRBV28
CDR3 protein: CASSLRASGITDTQYF

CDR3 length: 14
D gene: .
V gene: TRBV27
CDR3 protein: CASSPSGGNQPQHF

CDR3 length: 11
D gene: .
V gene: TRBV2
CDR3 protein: CATKESYGYTF

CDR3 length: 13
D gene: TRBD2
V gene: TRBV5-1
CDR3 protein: CASTSGGPNEQFF

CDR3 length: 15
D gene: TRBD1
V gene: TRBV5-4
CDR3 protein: CASSSGQANYNEQFF

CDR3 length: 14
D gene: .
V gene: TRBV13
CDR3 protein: CASSFGMSNQPQHF

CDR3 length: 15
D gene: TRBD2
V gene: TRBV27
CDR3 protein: CASSSGTSGNNEQFF

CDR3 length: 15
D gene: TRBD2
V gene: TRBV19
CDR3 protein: CASSIGLAGGYEQFF

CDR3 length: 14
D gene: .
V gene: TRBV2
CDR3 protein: CASSEWSGSYEQYF

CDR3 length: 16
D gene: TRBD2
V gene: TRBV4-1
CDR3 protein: CASSQRTSGSNNEQFF

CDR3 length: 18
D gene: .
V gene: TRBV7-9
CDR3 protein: CASSDGRAQGSYNSPLHF

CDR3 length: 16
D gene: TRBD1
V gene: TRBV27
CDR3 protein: CASSLEGGQGAHEQYF

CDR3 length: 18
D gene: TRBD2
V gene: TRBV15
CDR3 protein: CATSREALLAGDSYEQYF

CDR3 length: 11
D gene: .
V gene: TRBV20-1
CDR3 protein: CSAGDKDGYTF

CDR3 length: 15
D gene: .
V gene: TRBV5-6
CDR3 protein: CASSRTAYSNQPQHF

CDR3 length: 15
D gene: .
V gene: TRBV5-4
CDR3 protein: CASSGGGRSYNEQFF

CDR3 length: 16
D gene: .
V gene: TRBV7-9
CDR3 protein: CASSLTEGADYNEQFF

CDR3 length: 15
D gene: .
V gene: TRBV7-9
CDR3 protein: CASSLLGGSDTEAFF